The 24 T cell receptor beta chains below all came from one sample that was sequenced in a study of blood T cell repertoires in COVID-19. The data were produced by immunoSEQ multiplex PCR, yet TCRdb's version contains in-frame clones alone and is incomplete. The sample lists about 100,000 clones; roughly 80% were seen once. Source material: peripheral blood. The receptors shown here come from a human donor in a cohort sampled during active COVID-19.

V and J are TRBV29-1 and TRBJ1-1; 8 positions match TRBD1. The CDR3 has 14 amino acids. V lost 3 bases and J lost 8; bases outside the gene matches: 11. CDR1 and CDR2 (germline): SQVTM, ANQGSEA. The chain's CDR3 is CSVDLGQGVPEAFF. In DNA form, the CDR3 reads TGCAGCGTTGATCTTGGACAGGGCGTACCGGAAGCTTTCTTT.

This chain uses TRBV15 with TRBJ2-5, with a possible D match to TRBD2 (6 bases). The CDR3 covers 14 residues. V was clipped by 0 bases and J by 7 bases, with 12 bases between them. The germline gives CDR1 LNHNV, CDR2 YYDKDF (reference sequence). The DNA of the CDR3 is TGTGCCACCAGCAGAGATTTGGGAGGAGCGACCCAGTACTTC. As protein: CATSRDLGGATQYF. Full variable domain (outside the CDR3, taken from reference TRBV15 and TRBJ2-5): DAMVIQNPRYQVTQFGKPVTLSCSQTLNHNVMYWYQQKSSQAPKLLFHYYDKDFNNEADTPDNFQSRRPNTSFCFLDIRSPGLGDTAMYLCATSRDLGGATQYFGPGTRLLVL.

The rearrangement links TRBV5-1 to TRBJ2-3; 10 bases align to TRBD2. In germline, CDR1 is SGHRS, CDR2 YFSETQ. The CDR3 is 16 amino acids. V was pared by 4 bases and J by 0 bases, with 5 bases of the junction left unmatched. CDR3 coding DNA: TGCGCCAGCAGCGCGGTAGCGGGAGGTAGCACAGATACGCAGTATTTT. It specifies CASSAVAGGSTDTQYF.

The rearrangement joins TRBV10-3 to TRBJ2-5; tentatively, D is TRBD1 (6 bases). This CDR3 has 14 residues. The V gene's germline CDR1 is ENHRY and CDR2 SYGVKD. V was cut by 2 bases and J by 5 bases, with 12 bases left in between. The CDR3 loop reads CAISELGARETQYF. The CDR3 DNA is TGTGCCATCAGTGAGCTGGGGGCGCGTGAGACCCAGTACTTC.

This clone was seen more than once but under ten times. The CDR3 sequence: CASRADGYNEQFF. CDR3 bases: TGTGCCAGCAGGGCGGATGGCTACAATGAGCAGTTCTTC. The chain links TRBV6-5 to TRBJ2-1; D not certain. Germline lookup yields CDR1 MNHEY and CDR2 SVGAGI. The length of the CDR3 is 13 residues. V lost 6 bases and J 3 bases, leaving 9 bases between the germline ends.

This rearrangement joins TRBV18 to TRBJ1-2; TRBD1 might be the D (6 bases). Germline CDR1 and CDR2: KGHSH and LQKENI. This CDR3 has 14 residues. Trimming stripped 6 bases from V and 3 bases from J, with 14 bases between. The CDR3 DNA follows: TGTGCCAGCTCGCCTTCCAGGGGCGACTATGGCTACACCTTC. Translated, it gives CASSPSRGDYGYTF.

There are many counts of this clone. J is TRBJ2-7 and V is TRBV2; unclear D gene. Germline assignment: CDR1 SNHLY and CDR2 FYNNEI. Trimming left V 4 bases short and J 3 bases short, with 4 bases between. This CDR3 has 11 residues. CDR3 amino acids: CASSVFYEQYF. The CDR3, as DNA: TGTGCCAGCAGTGTCTTCTACGAGCAGTACTTC.

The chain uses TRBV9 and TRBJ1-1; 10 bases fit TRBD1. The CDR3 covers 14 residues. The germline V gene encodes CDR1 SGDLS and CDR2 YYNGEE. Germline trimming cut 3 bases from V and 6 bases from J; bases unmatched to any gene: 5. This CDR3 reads CASSEGQGWSEAFF. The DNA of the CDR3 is TGTGCCAGCAGCGAGGGACAGGGGTGGTCTGAAGCTTTCTTT.

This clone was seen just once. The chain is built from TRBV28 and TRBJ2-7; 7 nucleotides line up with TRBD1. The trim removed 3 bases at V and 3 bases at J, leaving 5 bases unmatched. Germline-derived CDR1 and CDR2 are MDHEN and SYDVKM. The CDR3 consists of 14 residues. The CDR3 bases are TGTGCCAGCAGTTTCCCTGGACAGGTCTACGAGCAGTACGTC. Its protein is CASSFPGQVYEQYV.

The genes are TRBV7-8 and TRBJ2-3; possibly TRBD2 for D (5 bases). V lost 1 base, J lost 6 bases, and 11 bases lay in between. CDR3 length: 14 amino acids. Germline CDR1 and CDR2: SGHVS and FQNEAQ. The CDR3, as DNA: TGTGCCAGCAGCTTAGTGAGGGCAGGTGATACGCAGTATTTT. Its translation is CASSLVRAGDTQYF.

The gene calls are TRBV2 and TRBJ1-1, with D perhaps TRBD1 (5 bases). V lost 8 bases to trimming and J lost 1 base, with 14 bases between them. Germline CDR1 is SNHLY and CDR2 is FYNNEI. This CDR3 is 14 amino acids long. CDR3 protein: CASRRGGANTEAFF. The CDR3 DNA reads TGTGCCAGCCGGAGGGGAGGGGCGAACACTGAAGCTTTCTTT.

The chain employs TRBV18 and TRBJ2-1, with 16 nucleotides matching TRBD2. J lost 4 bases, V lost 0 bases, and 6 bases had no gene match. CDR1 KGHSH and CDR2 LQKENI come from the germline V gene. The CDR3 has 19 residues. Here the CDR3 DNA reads TGTGCCAGCTCACCACCACCGGGACTAGCGGGAGGGCCTTACAATGAGCAGTTCTTC. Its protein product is CASSPPPGLAGGPYNEQFF.

The CDR3 is CASSQTSGAYEQYF. The CDR3 nucleotides are TGTGCCAGCAGCCAAACTAGCGGGGCCTACGAGCAGTACTTC. The rearrangement links TRBV6-6 to TRBJ2-7; 10 positions match TRBD2. Germline V gene lookup returns CDR1 MNHNY and CDR2 SVGAGI (reference sequence). J gave up 2 bases and V 6 bases, and 4 bases lay outside the gene matches. This CDR3 is 14 amino acids long.

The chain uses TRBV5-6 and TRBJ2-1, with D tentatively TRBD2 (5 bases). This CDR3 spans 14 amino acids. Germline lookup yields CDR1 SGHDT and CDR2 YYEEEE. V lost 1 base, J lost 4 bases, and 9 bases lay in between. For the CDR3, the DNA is TGTGCCAGCAGCTTGCGGCGGGCGTACAATGAGCAGTTCTTC. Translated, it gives CASSLRRAYNEQFF. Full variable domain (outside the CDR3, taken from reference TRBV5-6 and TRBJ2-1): DAGVTQSPTHLIKTRGQQVTLRCSPKSGHDTVSWYQQALGQGPQFIFQYYEEEERQRGNFPDRFSGHQFPNYSSELNVNALLLGDSALYLCASSLRRAYNEQFFGPGTRLTVL.

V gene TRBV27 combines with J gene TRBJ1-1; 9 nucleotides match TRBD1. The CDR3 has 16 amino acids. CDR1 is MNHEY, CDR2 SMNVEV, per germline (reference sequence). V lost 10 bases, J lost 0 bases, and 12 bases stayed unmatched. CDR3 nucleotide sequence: TGTGCCACCCTGCCGGGGGACAGGGTTATGAACACTGAAGCTTTCTTT. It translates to CATLPGDRVMNTEAFF.

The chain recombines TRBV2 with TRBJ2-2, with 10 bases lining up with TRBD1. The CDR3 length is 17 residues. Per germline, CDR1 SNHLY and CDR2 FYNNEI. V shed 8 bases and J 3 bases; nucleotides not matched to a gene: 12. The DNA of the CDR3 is TGTGCCAGCTCACAAGACAGGGGGCAATGGCACACCGGGGAGCTGTTTTTT. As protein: CASSQDRGQWHTGELFF.

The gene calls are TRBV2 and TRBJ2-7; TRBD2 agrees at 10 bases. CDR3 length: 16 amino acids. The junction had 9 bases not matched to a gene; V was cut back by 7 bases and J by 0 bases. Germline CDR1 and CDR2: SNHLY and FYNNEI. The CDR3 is CASKGVLAGYSYEQYF. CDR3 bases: TGTGCCAGCAAGGGGGTACTAGCGGGGTACTCCTACGAGCAGTACTTC.

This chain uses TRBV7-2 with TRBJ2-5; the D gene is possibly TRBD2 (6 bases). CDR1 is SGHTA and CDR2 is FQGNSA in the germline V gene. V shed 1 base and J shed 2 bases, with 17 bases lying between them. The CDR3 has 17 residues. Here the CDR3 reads CASSLVFGGALQETQYF. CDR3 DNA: TGTGCCAGCAGCTTAGTATTCGGAGGGGCGCTACAAGAGACCCAGTACTTC.

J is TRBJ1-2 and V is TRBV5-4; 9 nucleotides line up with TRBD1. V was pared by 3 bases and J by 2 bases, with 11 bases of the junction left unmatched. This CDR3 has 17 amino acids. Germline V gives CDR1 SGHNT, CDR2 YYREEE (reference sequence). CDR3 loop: CASSSYAAGTGNYGYTF. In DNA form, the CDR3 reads TGTGCCAGCAGCTCCTATGCGGCCGGGACAGGGAACTATGGCTACACCTTC.

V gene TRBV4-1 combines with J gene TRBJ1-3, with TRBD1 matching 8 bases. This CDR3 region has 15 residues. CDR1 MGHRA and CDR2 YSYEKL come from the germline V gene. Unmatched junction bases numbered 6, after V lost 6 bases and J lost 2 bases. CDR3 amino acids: CASRPDRGPGNTIYF. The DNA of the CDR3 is TGCGCCAGCAGACCCGACAGGGGCCCTGGAAACACCATATATTTT.

The CDR3 region is CASSLAEVDTQYF. Here the CDR3 DNA reads TGCGCCAGCAGCTTGGCCGAGGTAGATACGCAGTATTTT. The V call is TRBV5-1, the J call TRBJ2-3; D unclear. The germline V gene encodes CDR1 SGHRS and CDR2 YFSETQ. This CDR3 comprises 13 residues. Trimming stripped 0 bases from V and 5 bases from J, with 7 bases between.

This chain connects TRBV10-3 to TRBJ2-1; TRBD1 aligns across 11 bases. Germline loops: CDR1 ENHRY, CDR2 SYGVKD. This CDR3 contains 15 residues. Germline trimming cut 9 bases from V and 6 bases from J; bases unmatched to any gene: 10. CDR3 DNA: TGTGCCATAGGAGTCGGACAGGGGGCGTTCAATGAGCAGTTCTTC. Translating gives CAIGVGQGAFNEQFF.

The CDR3, as DNA: TGTGCCAGCAGCTTAGGGGGGAAAGGGGGAGTTGGCTACACCTTC. Its translation is CASSLGGKGGVGYTF. The chain has TRBV7-2 and TRBJ1-2, with D possibly matching TRBD1 (6 bases). Germline lookup yields CDR1 SGHTA and CDR2 FQGNSA. The CDR3 covers 15 residues. V dropped 1 base and J dropped 7 bases, with 16 bases sitting between them.

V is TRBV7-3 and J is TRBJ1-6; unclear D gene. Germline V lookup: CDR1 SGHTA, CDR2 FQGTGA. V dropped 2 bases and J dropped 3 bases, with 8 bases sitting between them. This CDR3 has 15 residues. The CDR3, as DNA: TGTGCCAGCAGCTTAGATAACGGCTATAATTCACCCCTCCACTTT. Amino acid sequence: CASSLDNGYNSPLHF.